This TCR beta chain comes out of a study of T cells in pancreatic ductal adenocarcinoma (dated by TCRdb to 2016 to 2017). Regarding the complete study: Surgically resected pancreatic ductal adenocarcinoma specimens were analyzed for the quantity, spatial distribution, and characteristics of both suppressive cells and tumor-infiltrating CD8+ T cells, an effort aimed at clarifying the adaptive T-cell response occurring naturally.

TCR beta CDR3 regions were amplified from genomic DNA using the immunoSEQ hsTCRB kit. High-throughput TRB CDR3 sequencing was performed on an Illumina HiSeq system. The original methods were these. The immunoSEQ software was used to analyze sequencing reads, and nonproductive sequences containing premature stops or frame-shifts were excluded. Repertoire clonality was computed as one minus Shannon entropy normalized by log2 of the number of unique productive sequences. The clones in this table, taken by TCRdb from immuneACCESS, are in-frame only. Not every clone is retained; where verified, under half of the shortfall comes from an unresolved V gene, and the cause of the rest is unknown. D and trimming were read from the DNA, whereas the V and J calls and clone size are those reported in that table. The table for this sample lists some 16,000 clones; roughly 86% of them were counted only once. Around 0.94% of the sample lies in the top ten.

Pancreatic ductal adenocarcinoma patients who had undergone surgery without neoadjuvant therapy were selected. Peripheral blood was collected in heparin tubes, and PBMCs were then isolated from the blood with a histopaque density gradient and cryopreserved in roughly 9.1% DMSO. The DNeasy Blood and Tissue Kit, with Proteinase K and RNase treatment, was used to extract genomic DNA from over 5 PBMC specimens and roughly 10 flash-frozen tumor specimens. Trimming costs V 3 bases and J 0 bases, and their ends lie 14 bases apart. CDR1 and CDR2 were assigned from the germline V gene as SGHAT and FQNNGV. The CDR3 contains 16 residues, cysteine and phenylalanine counted. Only the CDR3 part of the read is kept: 48 bases, read in frame from the first base. The investigation overall reported the following: Tumor versus blood clonality comparisons may be biased because tumors are enriched in CD45RO+ effector rather than naive T cells, biasing toward lower diversity. T-cell clonality did not differ significantly between tumor and blood, with mean clonality roughly 0.1 in tumors and 0.065 to 0.085 in blood. Blood samples had more total productive templates and about 8-fold more unique clonotypes than tumor samples. Since most pancreatic cancer patients present with inoperable disease, the resected cohort was skewed toward the minority of patients who had early-stage disease.

Comments on this clone: Its antigen remains unidentified. Qualities for individual bases were not recorded, and no much larger clone is one base off.

This receptor was identified in a human donor with pancreatic ductal adenocarcinoma. Recombination joined TRBV11-2 with TRBJ1-2; no D gene is confidently identified. Sequencing was performed on PBMCs. In nucleotides, the sequence is TGTGCCAGCAGCTTCGAGGGCGCGAAAACTAACTATGGCTACACCTTC. This sequence encodes CASSFEGAKTNYGYTF.